This T cell receptor beta chain was identified in a study of cytomegalovirus exposure and HLA in healthy donors. Germline V gene data show CDR1 as LNHDA and CDR2 as SQIVND (reference sequence). V lost 7 bases and J 2 bases, leaving 15 bases between the germline ends. This CDR3 contains 15 residues. Both 60 Vbeta primers and 13 Jbeta primers went into the PCR. Assay used: immunoSEQ multiplex PCR; TCRdb lists only in-frame clones, some missing. This sample yields around 130,000 clones, of which roughly 84% are seen a single time; 2.7% belongs to the top ten. This chain connects TRBV19 to TRBJ1-5, with TRBD1 as a possible D gene (6 bases). Sequenced input: PBMCs. The clonotype was recovered from a man between 50 and 59 years old in good health and CMV-seronegative. CDR3 sequence reads: CASTFQNRGNQPQHF. The DNA of the CDR3 is TGTGCCAGTACTTTCCAGAACAGGGGCAATCAGCCCCAGCATTTT. Using reference TRBV19 and TRBJ1-5 for the parts outside the CDR3, the full variable domain is DGGITQSPKYLFRKEGQNVTLSCEQNLNHDAMYWYRQDPGQGLRLIYYSQIVNDFQKGDIAEGYSVSREKKESFPLTVTSAQKNPTAFYLCASTFQNRGNQPQHFGDGTRLSIL.